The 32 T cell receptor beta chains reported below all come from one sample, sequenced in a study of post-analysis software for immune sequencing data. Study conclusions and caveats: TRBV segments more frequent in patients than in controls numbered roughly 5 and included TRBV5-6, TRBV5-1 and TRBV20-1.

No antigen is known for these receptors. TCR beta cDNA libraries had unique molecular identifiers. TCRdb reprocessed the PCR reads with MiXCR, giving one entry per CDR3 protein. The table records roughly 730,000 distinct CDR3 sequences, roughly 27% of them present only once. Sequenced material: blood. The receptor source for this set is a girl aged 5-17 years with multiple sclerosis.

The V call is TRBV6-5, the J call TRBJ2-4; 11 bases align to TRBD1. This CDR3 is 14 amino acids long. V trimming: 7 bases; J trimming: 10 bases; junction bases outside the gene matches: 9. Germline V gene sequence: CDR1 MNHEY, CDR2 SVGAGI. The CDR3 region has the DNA TGTGCCAGCAAACGGACAGGGGGCGGAAGGATTCAGTACTTC. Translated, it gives CASKRTGGGRIQYF.

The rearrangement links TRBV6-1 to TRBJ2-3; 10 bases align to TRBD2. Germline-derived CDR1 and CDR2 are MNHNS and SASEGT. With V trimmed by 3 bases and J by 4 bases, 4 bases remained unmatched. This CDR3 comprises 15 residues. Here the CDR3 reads CASSDSSGGPDTQYF. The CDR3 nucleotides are TGTGCCAGCAGTGATTCTAGCGGGGGTCCAGATACGCAGTATTTT.

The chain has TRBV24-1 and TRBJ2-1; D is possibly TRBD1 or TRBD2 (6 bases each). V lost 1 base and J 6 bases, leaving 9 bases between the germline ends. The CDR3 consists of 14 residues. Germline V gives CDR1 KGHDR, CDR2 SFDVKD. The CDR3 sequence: CATSDFGGPNEQFF. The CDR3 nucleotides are TGTGCCACCAGTGATTTCGGGGGCCCCAATGAGCAGTTCTTC.

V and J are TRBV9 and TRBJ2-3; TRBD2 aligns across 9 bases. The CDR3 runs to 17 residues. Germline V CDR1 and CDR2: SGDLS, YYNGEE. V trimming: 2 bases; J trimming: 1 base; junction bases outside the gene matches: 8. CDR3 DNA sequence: TGTGCCAGCAGCGTGGGGCTAGCGGGATTGGGCACAGATACGCAGTATTTT. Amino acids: CASSVGLAGLGTDTQYF.

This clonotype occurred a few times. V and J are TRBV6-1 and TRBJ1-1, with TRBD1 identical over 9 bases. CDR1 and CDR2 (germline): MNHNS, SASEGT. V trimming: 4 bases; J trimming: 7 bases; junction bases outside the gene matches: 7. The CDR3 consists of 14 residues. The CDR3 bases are TGTGCCAGCAGTGCTAACAGGGGGCGGGATGAAGCTTTCTTT. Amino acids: CASSANRGRDEAFF.

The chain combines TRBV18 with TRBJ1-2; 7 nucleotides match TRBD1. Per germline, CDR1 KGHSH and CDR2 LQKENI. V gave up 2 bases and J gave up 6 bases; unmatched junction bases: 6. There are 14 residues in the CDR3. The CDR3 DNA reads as TGTGCCAGCTCACCAAGGCAGGGGGGAAATGGCTACACCTTC. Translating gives CASSPRQGGNGYTF.

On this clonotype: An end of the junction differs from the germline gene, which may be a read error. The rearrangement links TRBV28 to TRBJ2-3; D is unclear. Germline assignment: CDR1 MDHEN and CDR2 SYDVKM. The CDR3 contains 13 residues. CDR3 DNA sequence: TGTGCCAGCAGTTTTGGATCTTCAGATACGCGGTATTTT. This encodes CASSFGSSDTRYF.

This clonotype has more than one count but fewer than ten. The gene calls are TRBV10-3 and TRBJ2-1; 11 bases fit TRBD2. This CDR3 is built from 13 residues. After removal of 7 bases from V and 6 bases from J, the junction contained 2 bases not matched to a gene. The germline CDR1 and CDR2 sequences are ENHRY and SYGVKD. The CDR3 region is CAINGLAGNEQFF. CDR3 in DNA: TGTGCCATCAACGGACTAGCGGGCAATGAGCAGTTCTTC.

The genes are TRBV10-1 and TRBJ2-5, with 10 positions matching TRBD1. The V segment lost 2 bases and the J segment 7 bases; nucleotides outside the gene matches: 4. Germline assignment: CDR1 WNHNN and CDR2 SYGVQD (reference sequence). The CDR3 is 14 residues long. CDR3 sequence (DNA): TGCGCCAGCAGTGAGGCGGGGACAGGGGCGACCCAGTACTTC. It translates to CASSEAGTGATQYF.

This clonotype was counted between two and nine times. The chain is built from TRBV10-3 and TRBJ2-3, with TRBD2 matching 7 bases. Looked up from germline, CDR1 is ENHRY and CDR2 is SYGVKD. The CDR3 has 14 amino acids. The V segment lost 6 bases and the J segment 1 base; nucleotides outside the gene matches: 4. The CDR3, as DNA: TGTGCCATCAGCTTTACTAGCGGCACAGATACGCAGTATTTT. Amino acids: CAISFTSGTDTQYF.

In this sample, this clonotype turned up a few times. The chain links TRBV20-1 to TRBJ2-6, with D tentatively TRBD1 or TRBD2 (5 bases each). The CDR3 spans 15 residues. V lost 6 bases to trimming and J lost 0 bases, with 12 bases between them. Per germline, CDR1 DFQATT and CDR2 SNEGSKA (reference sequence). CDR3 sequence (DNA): TGCAGTGCGGTCGGGACCAACTCTGGGGCCAACGTCCTGACTTTC. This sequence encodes CSAVGTNSGANVLTF.

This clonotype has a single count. The CDR3 DNA sequence: TGTGCCAGCAGCCTAGTGACAGGTAGCGGCGACTACACCTTC. Translated, it gives CASSLVTGSGDYTF. V gene TRBV7-2 combines with J gene TRBJ1-2; D might be TRBD1 (6 bases). The V gene's germline CDR1 is SGHTA and CDR2 FQGNSA. With 5 bases removed from V and 10 bases from J, the gap between germline ends came to 20 bases. The CDR3 runs 14 residues.

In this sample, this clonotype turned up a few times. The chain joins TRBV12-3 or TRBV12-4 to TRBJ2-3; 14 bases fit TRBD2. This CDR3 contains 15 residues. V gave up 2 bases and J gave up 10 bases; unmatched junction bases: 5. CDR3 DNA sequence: TGTGCCAGCAGTTTATCGACTAGCGGGAGGGGCGCGCAGTATTTT. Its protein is CASSLSTSGRGAQYF.

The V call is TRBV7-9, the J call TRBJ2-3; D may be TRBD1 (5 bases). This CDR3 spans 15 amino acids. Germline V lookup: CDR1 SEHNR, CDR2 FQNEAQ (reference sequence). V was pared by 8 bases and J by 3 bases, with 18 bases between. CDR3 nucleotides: TGTGCCAGCGGTTCGACAGTCGCCCTAACAGATACGCAGTATTTT. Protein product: CASGSTVALTDTQYF. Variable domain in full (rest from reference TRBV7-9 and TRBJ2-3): DTGVSQNPRHKITKRGQNVTFRCDPISEHNRLYWYRQTLGQGPEFLTYFQNEAQLEKSRLLSDRFSAERPKGSFSTLEIQRTEQGDSAMYLCASGSTVALTDTQYFGPGTRLTVL.

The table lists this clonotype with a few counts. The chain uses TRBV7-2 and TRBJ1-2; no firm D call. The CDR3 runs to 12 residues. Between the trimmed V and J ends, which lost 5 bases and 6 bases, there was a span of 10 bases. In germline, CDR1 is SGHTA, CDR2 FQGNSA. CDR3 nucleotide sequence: TGTGCCAGCAGCGCTAACAACCATGGCTACACCTTC. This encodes CASSANNHGYTF.

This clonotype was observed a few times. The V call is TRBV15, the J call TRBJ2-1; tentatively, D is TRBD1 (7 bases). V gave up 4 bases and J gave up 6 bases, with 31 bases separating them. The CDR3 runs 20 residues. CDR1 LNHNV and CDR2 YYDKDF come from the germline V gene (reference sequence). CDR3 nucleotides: TGTGCCACCAGCACCTATACCAGGGGGGTAGCGCCCCAGAGGGGCAATGAGCAGTTCTTC. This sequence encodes CATSTYTRGVAPQRGNEQFF.

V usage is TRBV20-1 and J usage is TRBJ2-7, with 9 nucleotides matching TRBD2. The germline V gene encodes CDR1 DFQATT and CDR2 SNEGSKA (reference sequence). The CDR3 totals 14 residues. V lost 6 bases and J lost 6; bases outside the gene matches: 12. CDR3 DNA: TGCAGTGCGATCGGACTAGCGAGAGAGGGCGAGCAGTACTTC. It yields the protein CSAIGLAREGEQYF.

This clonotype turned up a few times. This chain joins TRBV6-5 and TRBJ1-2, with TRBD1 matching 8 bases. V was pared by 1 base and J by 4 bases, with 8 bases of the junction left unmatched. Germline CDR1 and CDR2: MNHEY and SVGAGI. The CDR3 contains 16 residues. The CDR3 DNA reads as TGTGCCAGCAGTTACTTACAGGGGGAATTGGGCTATGGCTACACCTTC. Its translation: CASSYLQGELGYGYTF.

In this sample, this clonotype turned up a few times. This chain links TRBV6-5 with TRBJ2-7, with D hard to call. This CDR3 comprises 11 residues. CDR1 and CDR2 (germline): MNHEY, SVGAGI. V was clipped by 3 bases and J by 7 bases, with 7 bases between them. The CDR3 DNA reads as TGTGCCAGCAGTTATCATGAGGAGCAGTACTTC. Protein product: CASSYHEEQYF.

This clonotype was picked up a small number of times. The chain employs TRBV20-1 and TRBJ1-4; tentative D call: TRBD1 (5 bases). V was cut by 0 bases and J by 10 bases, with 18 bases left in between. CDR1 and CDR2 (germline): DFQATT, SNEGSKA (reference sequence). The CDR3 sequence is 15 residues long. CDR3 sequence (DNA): TGCAGTGCTAGAGATCCCCGTCCGGGGGTCGGAAAACTGTTTTTT. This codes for CSARDPRPGVGKLFF.

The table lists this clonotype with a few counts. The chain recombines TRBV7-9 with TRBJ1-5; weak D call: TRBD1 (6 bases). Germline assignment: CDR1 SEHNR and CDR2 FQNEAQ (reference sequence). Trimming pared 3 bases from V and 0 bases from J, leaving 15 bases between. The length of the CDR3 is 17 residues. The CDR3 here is CASSFQGMGYSNQPQHF. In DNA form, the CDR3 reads TGTGCCAGCAGCTTTCAGGGGATGGGTTATAGCAATCAGCCCCAGCATTTT. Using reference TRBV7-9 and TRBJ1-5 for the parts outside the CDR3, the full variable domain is DTGVSQNPRHKITKRGQNVTFRCDPISEHNRLYWYRQTLGQGPEFLTYFQNEAQLEKSRLLSDRFSAERPKGSFSTLEIQRTEQGDSAMYLCASSFQGMGYSNQPQHFGDGTRLSIL.

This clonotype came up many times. The CDR3 here is CASSLEGTGTYEQYF. The CDR3 nucleotides read TGTGCCAGCAGCTTAGAGGGGACGGGGACTTACGAGCAGTACTTC. V and J are TRBV7-2 and TRBJ2-7; tentative D call: TRBD2 (6 bases). V was cut by 1 base and J by 4 bases, with 14 bases left in between. This CDR3 is 15 amino acids long. CDR1 is SGHTA and CDR2 is FQGNSA in the germline V gene.

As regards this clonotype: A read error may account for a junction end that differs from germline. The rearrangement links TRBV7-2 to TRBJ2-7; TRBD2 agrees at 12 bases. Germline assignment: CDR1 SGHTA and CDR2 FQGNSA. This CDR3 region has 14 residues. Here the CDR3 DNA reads TGTGCCTGCAGTCGACTAGCGGGAGTCTACGAGCAGTACTTC. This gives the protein CACSRLAGVYEQYF. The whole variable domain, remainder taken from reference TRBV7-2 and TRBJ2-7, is GAGVSQSPSNKVTEKGKDVELRCDPISGHTALYWYRQSLGQGLEFLIYFQGNSAPDKSGLPSDRFSAERTGGSVSTLTIQRTQQEDSAVYLCACSRLAGVYEQYFGPGTRLTVT.

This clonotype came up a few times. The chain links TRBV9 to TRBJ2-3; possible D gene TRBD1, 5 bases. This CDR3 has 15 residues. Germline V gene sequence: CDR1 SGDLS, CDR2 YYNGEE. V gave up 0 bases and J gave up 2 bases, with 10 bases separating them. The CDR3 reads CASSVEGIYTDTQYF. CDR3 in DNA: TGTGCCAGCAGCGTAGAGGGGATATACACAGATACGCAGTATTTT.

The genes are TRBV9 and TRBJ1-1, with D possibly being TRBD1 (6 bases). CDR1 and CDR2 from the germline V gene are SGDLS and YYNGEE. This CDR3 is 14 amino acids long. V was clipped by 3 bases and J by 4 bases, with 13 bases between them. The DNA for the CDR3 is TGTGCCAGCAGCGCCACAGGGCTGTTCACTGAAGCTTTCTTT. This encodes CASSATGLFTEAFF.

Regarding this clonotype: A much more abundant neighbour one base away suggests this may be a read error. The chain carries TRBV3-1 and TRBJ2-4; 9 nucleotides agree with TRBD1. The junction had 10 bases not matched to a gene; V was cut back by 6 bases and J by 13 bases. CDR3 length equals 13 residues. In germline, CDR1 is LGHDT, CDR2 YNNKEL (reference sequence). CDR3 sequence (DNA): TGTGCCAGCAGACCTACAGGGGGCGACAAGCAGTACTTC. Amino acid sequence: CASRPTGGDKQYF.

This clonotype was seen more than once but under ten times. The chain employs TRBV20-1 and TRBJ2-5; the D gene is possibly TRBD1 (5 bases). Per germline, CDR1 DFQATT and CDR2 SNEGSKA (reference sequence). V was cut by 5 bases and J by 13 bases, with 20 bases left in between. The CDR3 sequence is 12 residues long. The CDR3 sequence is CSALPQGTKGYF. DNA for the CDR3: TGCAGTGCTCTCCCCCAGGGTACAAAGGGGTACTTC.

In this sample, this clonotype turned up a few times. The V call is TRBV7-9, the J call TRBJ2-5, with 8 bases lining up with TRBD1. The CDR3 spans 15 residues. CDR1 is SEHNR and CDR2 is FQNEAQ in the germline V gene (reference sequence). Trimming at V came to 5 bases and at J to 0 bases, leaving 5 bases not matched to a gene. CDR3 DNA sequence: TGTGCCAGCAGCCCGGGACAGGAACACCAAGAGACCCAGTACTTC. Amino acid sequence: CASSPGQEHQETQYF.

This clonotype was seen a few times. The CDR3 nucleotides read TGCAGTGCCCGCGAGGGGTATTCCTACGAGCAGTACTTC. This encodes CSAREGYSYEQYF. The J gene is TRBJ2-7, the V gene TRBV20-1; D tentatively reads TRBD1 or TRBD2 (5 bases each). The V gene's germline CDR1 is DFQATT and CDR2 SNEGSKA (reference sequence). The CDR3 totals 13 residues. V was cut by 6 bases and J by 1 base, with 13 bases left in between.

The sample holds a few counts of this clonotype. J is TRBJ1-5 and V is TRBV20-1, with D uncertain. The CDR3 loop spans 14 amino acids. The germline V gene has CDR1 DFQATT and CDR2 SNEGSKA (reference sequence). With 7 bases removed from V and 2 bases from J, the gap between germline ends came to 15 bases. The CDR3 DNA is TGCAGTGTGAGGTGGGCCGGAGGCAATCAGCCCCAGCATTTT. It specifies CSVRWAGGNQPQHF.

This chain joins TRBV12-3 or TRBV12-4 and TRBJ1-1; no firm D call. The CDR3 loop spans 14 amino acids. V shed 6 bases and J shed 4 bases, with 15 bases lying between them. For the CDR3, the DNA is TGTGCCAGCAGCCTCGGTTCCGCGGGCACTGAAGCTTTCTTT. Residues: CASSLGSAGTEAFF.

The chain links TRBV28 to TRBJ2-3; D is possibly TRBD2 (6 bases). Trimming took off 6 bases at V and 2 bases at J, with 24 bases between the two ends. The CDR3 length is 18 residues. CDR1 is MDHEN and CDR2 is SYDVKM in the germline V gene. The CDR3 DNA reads TGTGCCAGCAGCCTCTCACCGGGACTCGGAGCCCTCACAGATACGCAGTATTTT. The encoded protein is CASSLSPGLGALTDTQYF.